Below are 9 T cell receptor beta chains sequenced from a single sample in a study of cytomegalovirus exposure and HLA in healthy donors. PCR employed 60 Vbeta and 13 Jbeta primers. Profiling relied on immunoSEQ multiplex PCR, and the TCRdb table lists in-frame clones only, not all of them. The sample holds roughly 100,000 clones, roughly 78% seen once. Sample: PBMCs. These receptors came from a woman aged 40 to 50 in good health and CMV-seronegative.

V usage is TRBV11-2 and J usage is TRBJ2-7, with a possible D match to TRBD1 (5 bases). This CDR3 region has 16 residues. V dropped 0 bases and J dropped 6 bases, with 18 bases sitting between them. CDR1 is SGHAT, CDR2 FQNNGV, per germline. CDR3 nucleotides: TGTGCCAGCAGCTTAGAGCCCGGACAAGGCTGGGGCGAGCAGTACTTC. It translates to CASSLEPGQGWGEQYF.

The gene calls are TRBV7-9 and TRBJ1-1, with D unclear. The CDR3 spans 11 residues. V was shortened by 5 bases and J by 2 bases, with 3 bases between the two germline ends. Germline V lookup: CDR1 SEHNR, CDR2 FQNEAQ (reference sequence). In DNA form, the CDR3 reads TGTGCCAGCAGCCTAAACACTGAAGCTTTCTTT. This sequence encodes CASSLNTEAFF.

This clone was counted between two and nine times. The chain employs TRBV6-5 and TRBJ1-2; 7 bases line up with TRBD1. The CDR3 loop spans 14 amino acids. Germline V gene lookup returns CDR1 MNHEY and CDR2 SVGAGI. Germline trimming cut 2 bases from V and 4 bases from J; bases unmatched to any gene: 4. CDR3 sequence reads: CASSYDDRAYGYTF. In DNA form, the CDR3 reads TGTGCCAGCAGTTACGATGACAGGGCCTATGGCTACACCTTC.

This rearrangement joins TRBV5-4 to TRBJ2-7; perhaps TRBD2 as D (7 bases). The CDR3 contains 14 residues. The germline V gene has CDR1 SGHNT and CDR2 YYREEE (reference sequence). V lost 4 bases and J 7 bases, leaving 18 bases between the germline ends. The CDR3 reads CASSPSRGLGEQYF. The CDR3 nucleotides are TGTGCCAGCAGCCCCTCGCGGGGGCTGGGAGAGCAGTACTTC.

This rearrangement joins TRBV4-2 to TRBJ2-3; 8 bases agree with TRBD1. Per germline, CDR1 LGHNA and CDR2 YNFKEQ. The V gene end was trimmed by 4 bases and the J gene end by 3 bases; junction bases not matched to a gene: 6. This CDR3 region has 15 residues. CDR3 amino acids: CASSLGQGETDTQYF. The CDR3 DNA follows: TGTGCCAGCAGCCTCGGACAGGGAGAAACAGATACGCAGTATTTT.

CDR3 DNA: TGTGCCAGCAGTTACTTAACCGGGACAAGGGAGACCCAGTACTTC. Its protein product is CASSYLTGTRETQYF. V usage is TRBV6-5 and J usage is TRBJ2-5; TRBD1 might be the D (6 bases). The CDR3 is 15 amino acids. Per the germline V gene, CDR1 is MNHEY and CDR2 is SVGAGI. Trimming removed 1 base at V and 5 bases at J, with 14 bases between.

The V gene is TRBV7-9, the J gene TRBJ1-5; unclear D gene. Trimming stripped 1 base from V and 3 bases from J, with 13 bases between. The CDR3 extends over 16 amino acids. Germline V gives CDR1 SEHNR, CDR2 FQNEAQ (reference sequence). The CDR3 DNA sequence: TGTGCCAGCAGCTTAGGAGCGGGCGGGTACAATCAGCCCCAGCATTTT. This sequence encodes CASSLGAGGYNQPQHF.

The V gene is TRBV9, the J gene TRBJ2-2; 8 bases are shared with TRBD1. This CDR3 is built from 16 residues. Trimming at V came to 3 bases and at J to 4 bases, leaving 8 bases not matched to a gene. Germline CDR1 SGDLS, CDR2 YYNGEE. CDR3 region: CASSEYRTGRTGELFF. In DNA form, the CDR3 reads TGTGCCAGCAGCGAGTACCGGACAGGGCGCACCGGGGAGCTGTTTTTT.

This clone came up once. V is TRBV4-1 and J is TRBJ2-5, with D uncertain. The J call could be wrong; TRBJ2-7 is a better fit for the DNA end. The CDR3 runs to 15 residues. From germline, CDR1 is MGHRA and CDR2 YSYEKL. CDR3 nucleotide sequence: TGCGCCAGCAGCAAAACGATCCTAGGCACCTACGAGCAGTACTTC. It encodes CASSKTILGTYEQYF.